A single sample gave rise to the 14 T cell receptor beta chains below, sequenced in a study of OX40 agonist ivuxolimab in advanced cancers. Receptors were amplified or captured by the immunoSEQ multiplex PCR assay. TCRdb mirrors the immuneACCESS table, restricted to in-frame sequences. Some clones are absent from its copies; in checked studies, under half trace to an unresolved V gene, and the reason for the others is unknown. Recorded for this sample are 42,000 or so clones; roughly 77% of them occurred a single time. The ten largest clones represent approximately 2.4% of the sample. The specimen comprised CD4+ or CD8+ T cells sorted from blood, sampled in a trial of the OX40 agonist ivuxolimab. Receptor source: an adult with an advanced solid tumor such as melanoma, head and neck, liver or kidney cancer.

V gene TRBV5-1 combines with J gene TRBJ2-7, with D perhaps assigned TRBD1 or TRBD2 (7 bases each). V was cut by 6 bases and J by 3 bases, with 16 bases left in between. The CDR3 has 14 residues. Germline-derived CDR1 and CDR2 are SGHRS and YFSETQ. The CDR3 DNA follows: TGCGCCAGCACACCAGCGGGGACAGACTACGAGCAGTACTTC. Its protein is CASTPAGTDYEQYF. The full variable domain, its missing parts supplied by reference TRBV5-1 and TRBJ2-7, is KAGVTQTPRYLIKTRGQQVTLSCSPISGHRSVSWYQQTPGQGLQFLFEYFSETQRNKGNFPGRFSGRQFSNSRSEMNVSTLELGDSALYLCASTPAGTDYEQYFGPGTRLTVT.

This clone was seen once. V and J are TRBV4-1 and TRBJ2-1; 9 bases align to TRBD2. The CDR3 covers 14 residues. V lost 3 bases, J lost 7 bases, and 4 bases stayed unmatched. Per germline, CDR1 MGHRA and CDR2 YSYEKL. CDR3 residues: CASSQREGLNEQFF. The CDR3 coding sequence is TGCGCCAGCAGCCAGCGGGAGGGCCTTAATGAGCAGTTCTTC.

This CDR3 reads CASSFPTGYQETQYF. The CDR3 coding sequence is TGCGCCAGCAGCTTCCCCACAGGGTACCAAGAGACCCAGTACTTC. The chain has TRBV5-1 and TRBJ2-5, with TRBD1 as a possible D gene (6 bases). The CDR3 has 15 residues. CDR1 is SGHRS and CDR2 is YFSETQ in the germline V gene. Trimming pared 2 bases from V and 0 bases from J, leaving 11 bases between.

The chain recombines TRBV7-9 with TRBJ1-1; D is undetermined. Germline V CDR1 and CDR2: SEHNR, FQNEAQ (reference sequence). CDR3 length: 14 residues. Trimming took 3 bases from V and 1 from J, leaving 9 bases between them. The CDR3 DNA sequence: TGTGCCAGCAGCTTGTGGCTAAGGAACACTGAAGCTTTCTTT. It specifies CASSLWLRNTEAFF.

J is TRBJ1-2 and V is TRBV7-9; possible D gene TRBD1, 5 bases. Germline CDR1 SEHNR, CDR2 FQNEAQ (reference sequence). The CDR3 is 13 residues long. V lost 5 bases and J lost 2, with 9 bases in between. The CDR3 coding sequence is TGTGCCAGCAGCGCAGGACAAAACTATGGCTACACCTTC. It translates to CASSAGQNYGYTF.

The chain recombines TRBV4-1 with TRBJ2-2, with 8 positions matching TRBD2. Germline loops: CDR1 MGHRA, CDR2 YSYEKL. With 8 bases clipped from V and 8 bases from J, the junction kept 16 bases outside the gene matches. The CDR3 is 16 residues long. The CDR3 loop is CASGRLSGSGTGELFF. The CDR3 nucleotides are TGCGCCAGCGGCCGGCTCAGCGGGAGTGGAACTGGGGAGCTGTTTTTT.

The rearrangement joins TRBV12-5 to TRBJ1-1; D is possibly TRBD1 (6 bases). Germline CDR1 reads LGHNT; CDR2 reads FRNRAP. Deletions cut 1 base from V and 2 bases from J, with 14 bases between. The CDR3 covers 16 residues. The CDR3 DNA follows: TGTGCTAGTGGTTTGGGCCCTCAGGGGTATAACACTGAAGCTTTCTTT. It yields the protein CASGLGPQGYNTEAFF.

The chain combines TRBV7-9 with TRBJ1-3; D not resolved. This CDR3 spans 16 amino acids. Per germline, CDR1 SEHNR and CDR2 FQNEAQ (reference sequence). Trimming pared 2 bases from V and 0 bases from J, leaving 11 bases between. CDR3 nucleotides: TGTGCCAGCAGCTTAAGTGCCGCAATCTCTGGAAACACCATATATTTT. Amino acid sequence: CASSLSAAISGNTIYF.

This clone was recorded a few times. This chain connects TRBV7-2 to TRBJ1-1; 7 nucleotides line up with TRBD1. V lost 4 bases, J lost 6 bases, and 8 bases stayed unmatched. Germline CDR1 SGHTA, CDR2 FQGNSA. The CDR3 has 14 residues. The CDR3 here is CASSYDREVAEAFF. CDR3 nucleotides: TGTGCCAGCAGCTACGACAGGGAGGTGGCTGAAGCTTTCTTT.

This chain uses TRBV11-2 with TRBJ2-7; TRBD1 matches at 7 bases. Looked up from germline, CDR1 is SGHAT and CDR2 is FQNNGV. The CDR3 length is 15 residues. With 6 bases clipped from V and 2 bases from J, the junction kept 10 bases outside the gene matches. CDR3 bases: TGTGCCAGCAGTTTGAATCCGACAGGGACCTACGAGCAGTACTTC. Translated, it gives CASSLNPTGTYEQYF.

The chain couples TRBV7-2 to TRBJ1-1; no clear D gene. With 0 bases removed from V and 8 bases from J, the gap between germline ends came to 10 bases. Germline-derived CDR1 and CDR2 are SGHTA and FQGNSA. The CDR3 is 13 residues long. The CDR3, as DNA: TGTGCCAGCAGCTTAGCAAGGAGGGAAGAAGCTTTCTTT. Protein product: CASSLARREEAFF.

The rearrangement links TRBV2 to TRBJ2-3; perhaps TRBD2 as D (5 bases). V was cut by 4 bases and J by 0 bases, with 8 bases left in between. CDR1 SNHLY and CDR2 FYNNEI come from the germline V gene. The CDR3 covers 14 residues. The CDR3 region is CASSASSSTDTQYF. The CDR3 DNA reads as TGTGCCAGCAGTGCTAGCAGCAGCACAGATACGCAGTATTTT.

V and J are TRBV27 and TRBJ2-2; 7 bases are shared with TRBD2. CDR1 is MNHEY and CDR2 is SMNVEV in the germline V gene (reference sequence). This CDR3 is built from 17 residues. The V segment lost 2 bases and the J segment 3 bases; nucleotides outside the gene matches: 9. The CDR3 spells CASSLRAGMLYTGELFF. Written as DNA, the CDR3 is TGTGCCAGCAGTTTACGAGCGGGGATGTTGTACACCGGGGAGCTGTTTTTT.

This chain joins TRBV4-2 and TRBJ2-1; 13 bases line up with TRBD2. This CDR3 is built from 17 residues. Losses at the gene ends were 4 bases for V and 13 bases for J; bases not matched to a gene: 16. Germline-derived CDR1 and CDR2 are LGHNA and YNFKEQ. The CDR3 DNA sequence: TGTGCCAGCAGCCCCCACCCACTAGCGGGAGGGCCAAGGGAACAGTTCTTC. Protein product: CASSPHPLAGGPREQFF.